A selection of T cell receptor beta chains follows, all from one sample in a study of T cell responses to AZD1222 COVID-19 vaccine. Method: immunoSEQ multiplex PCR; TCRdb's copy keeps in-frame clones and lacks some. The sample carries 100,000 or so clones, about 90% recorded once. The sample was peripheral blood, taken on day 0 of AZD1222 vaccination. These receptors originate from an adult in good health. Each CDR3 is given with its conserved first and last residue. Each record gives: J gene, V gene, D gene, clone size, CDR3 protein, CDR3 DNA. D genes are given only for firm matches. Some rows mark clone size as missing; the rest say once, few, many or name a class of expanded clone.

>TRBJ1-6|TRBV6-5|TRBD1|NA
CASTKDRAGDSPLHF
TGTGCCAGCACAAAGGACAGGGCAGGTGATTCACCCCTCCACTTT
>TRBJ2-7|TRBV6-5|NA|NA
CASTPRLGYEQYF
TGTGCCAGCACCCCAAGGTTGGGCTACGAGCAGTACTTC
>TRBJ1-1|TRBV30|NA|NA
CAGDKGGPYRAFF
TGTGCCGGGGATAAAGGGGGACCTTATCGGGCTTTCTTT
>TRBJ2-7|TRBV27|NA|NA
CASRDTSGDEQYF
TGTGCCAGCAGAGATACTAGTGGGGACGAGCAGTACTTC
>TRBJ1-5|TRBV6-1|NA|once
CASSELQNSNQPQHF
TGTGCCAGCAGTGAATTGCAGAATAGCAATCAGCCCCAGCATTTT
>TRBJ1-1|TRBV28|NA|NA
CASQRGIRGEAFF
TGTGCCAGCCAAAGGGGAATCAGGGGTGAAGCTTTCTTT
>TRBJ1-1|TRBV6-5|NA|NA
CASTGVRGTEAFF
TGTGCCAGCACGGGAGTAAGGGGGACTGAAGCTTTCTTT
>TRBJ1-1|TRBV30|NA|once
CAWSVRAVDTEAFF
TGTGCCTGGAGTGTACGGGCAGTAGACACTGAAGCTTTCTTT
>TRBJ2-7|TRBV6-5|TRBD1|NA
CASSNRGLYEQYF
TGTGCCAGCAGCAACAGGGGGCTCTACGAGCAGTACTTC
>TRBJ1-2|TRBV15|NA|NA
CATSRDLGEGQGKNGYTF
TGTGCCACCAGCAGAGATCTCGGAGAGGGGCAGGGCAAGAATGGCTACACCTTC
>TRBJ1-2|TRBV7-9|NA|NA
CASSLGGNYGYTF
TGTGCCAGCAGCTTGGGCGGGAACTATGGCTACACCTTC
>TRBJ1-5|TRBV10-3|NA|NA
CAISESEGRLNQPQHF
TGTGCCATCAGTGAGTCTGAAGGCCGACTGAATCAGCCCCAGCATTTT
>TRBJ1-1|TRBV28|NA|NA
CASSLNGEGNTEAFF
TGTGCCAGCAGTTTAAACGGGGAGGGAAACACTGAAGCTTTCTTT
>TRBJ1-1|TRBV27|TRBD1|NA
CASSVRQGRGRNTEAFF
TGTGCCAGCAGTGTCAGACAGGGGCGGGGCCGGAACACTGAAGCTTTCTTT
>TRBJ2-3|TRBV30|NA|once
CAWATGLDTDTQYF
TGTGCCTGGGCTACGGGACTGGACACAGATACGCAGTATTTT
>TRBJ1-4|TRBV6-1|NA|NA
CASSVEGGTAVGKLFF
TGTGCCAGCAGTGTAGAGGGGGGGACGGCAGTCGGAAAACTGTTTTTT
>TRBJ2-3|TRBV7-2|NA|NA
CASSPPPLEDTQYF
TGTGCCAGCAGCCCGCCACCACTTGAAGATACGCAGTATTTT
>TRBJ2-1|TRBV10-1|TRBD2|NA
CASSPGLPFSYNEQFF
TGCGCCAGCAGTCCGGGACTACCCTTCTCCTACAATGAGCAGTTCTTC
>TRBJ2-6|TRBV19|NA|NA
CASSSRPRGSSGANVLTF
TGTGCCAGTAGTAGCCGTCCGAGGGGAAGCTCTGGGGCCAACGTCCTGACTTTC
>TRBJ2-5|TRBV6-5|TRBD1|NA
CASRETGKGETQYF
TGTGCCAGCAGAGAGACAGGGAAGGGGGAGACCCAGTACTTC
>TRBJ2-1|TRBV6-1|TRBD2|NA
CASSEEERGLAHDNEQFF
TGTGCCAGCAGTGAAGAAGAGAGGGGACTAGCGCATGACAATGAGCAGTTCTTC
>TRBJ2-3|TRBV10-1|TRBD2|NA
CASSESMPSGVWDTQYF
TGCGCCAGCAGTGAGTCGATGCCTAGCGGGGTGTGGGATACGCAGTATTTT
>TRBJ1-5|TRBV2|NA|NA
CASSRDSNQPQHF
TGTGCCAGCAGCAGGGACAGCAATCAGCCCCAGCATTTT
>TRBJ2-7|TRBV6-5|NA|NA
CASGYREWYF
TGTGCCAGCGGTTACCGGGAGTGGTACTTC
>TRBJ2-3|TRBV10-3|TRBD1|once
CAISEDRGGTTQYF
TGTGCCATCAGTGAGGACAGGGGGGGAACTACGCAGTATTTT